This TCR beta chain was found in a study of OX40 agonist ivuxolimab in advanced cancers. The study, taken as a whole, reports: CD8+ T cells (on average) carried more expanded clones than CD4+ T cells. Dosing at 0.1 to 3.0 mg/kg was accompanied by clonal expansion of CD4+ and CD8+ blood T cells by week 6.

With respect to this clone: The antigen is undetermined.

Trimming removed 3 bases from V and 4 bases from J; junction bases left unmatched: 8. Germline V lookup: CDR1 MDHEN, CDR2 SYDVKM. The length of the CDR3 is 17 residues. Generated by immunoSEQ multiplex PCR, the TCRdb table keeps only in-frame clones and is missing some. The sample shows 40,000 to 45,000 clones, around 80% of them seen only once. This receptor was identified in an adult with an advanced solid tumor such as melanoma, head and neck, liver or kidney cancer. The rearrangement uses TRBV28 and TRBJ2-3, with TRBD2 identical over 12 bases. The sample in question was CD4+ or CD8+ T cells sorted from blood, obtained in a trial of the OX40 agonist ivuxolimab. CDR3 sequence: CASSLTSGRMGADTQYF. The CDR3 nucleotides are TGTGCCAGCAGTTTGACTAGCGGGAGAATGGGAGCAGATACGCAGTATTTT.